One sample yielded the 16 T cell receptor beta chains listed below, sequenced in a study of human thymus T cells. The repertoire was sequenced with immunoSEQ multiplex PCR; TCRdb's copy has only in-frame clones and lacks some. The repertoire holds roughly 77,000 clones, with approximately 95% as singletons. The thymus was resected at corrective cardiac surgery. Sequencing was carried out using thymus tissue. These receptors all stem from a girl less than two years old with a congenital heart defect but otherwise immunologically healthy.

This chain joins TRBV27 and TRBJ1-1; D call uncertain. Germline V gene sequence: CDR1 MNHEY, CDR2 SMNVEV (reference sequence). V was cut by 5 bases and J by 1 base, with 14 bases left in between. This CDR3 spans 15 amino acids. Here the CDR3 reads CASSPSRRGNTEAFF. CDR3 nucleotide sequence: TGTGCCAGCAGTCCGTCACGACGGGGGAACACTGAAGCTTTCTTT.

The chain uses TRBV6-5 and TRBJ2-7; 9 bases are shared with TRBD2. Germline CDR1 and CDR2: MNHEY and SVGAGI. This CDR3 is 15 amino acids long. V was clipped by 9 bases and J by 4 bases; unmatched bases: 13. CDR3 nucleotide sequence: TGTGCCAGTGGGGAAGTGGGCGGGAGGGAGTACGAGCAGTACTTC. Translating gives CASGEVGGREYEQYF.

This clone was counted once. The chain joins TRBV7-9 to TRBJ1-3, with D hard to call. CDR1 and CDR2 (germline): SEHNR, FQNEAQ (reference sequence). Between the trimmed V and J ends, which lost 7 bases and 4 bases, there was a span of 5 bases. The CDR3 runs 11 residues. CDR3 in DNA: TGTGCCAGCATGGCAGGAAACACCATATATTTT. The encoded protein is CASMAGNTIYF.

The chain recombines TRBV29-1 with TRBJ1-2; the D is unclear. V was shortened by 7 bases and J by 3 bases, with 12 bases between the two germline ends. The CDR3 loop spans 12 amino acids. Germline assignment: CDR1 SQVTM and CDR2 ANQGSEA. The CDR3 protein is CSASPGDYGYTF. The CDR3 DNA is TGCAGCGCGAGCCCCGGGGACTATGGCTACACCTTC.

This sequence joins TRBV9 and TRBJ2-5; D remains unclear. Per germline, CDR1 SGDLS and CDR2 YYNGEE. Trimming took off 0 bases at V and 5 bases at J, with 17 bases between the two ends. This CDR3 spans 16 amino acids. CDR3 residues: CASSVDKGECGETQYF. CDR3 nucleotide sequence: TGTGCCAGCAGCGTAGATAAAGGCGAGTGTGGGGAGACCCAGTACTTC.

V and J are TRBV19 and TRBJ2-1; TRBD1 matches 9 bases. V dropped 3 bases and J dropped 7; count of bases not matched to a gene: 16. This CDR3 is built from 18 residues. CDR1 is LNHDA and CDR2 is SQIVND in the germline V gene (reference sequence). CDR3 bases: TGTGCCAGTAGTATCGTCCCGGGACAGGGCTCCAGATCAAATGAGCAGTTCTTC. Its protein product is CASSIVPGQGSRSNEQFF.

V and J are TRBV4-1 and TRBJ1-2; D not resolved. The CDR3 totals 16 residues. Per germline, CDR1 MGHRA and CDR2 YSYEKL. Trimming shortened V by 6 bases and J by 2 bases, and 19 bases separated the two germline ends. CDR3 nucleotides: TGCGCCAGCAGATCCTCGCTTACATCTCCGAACTATGGCTACACCTTC. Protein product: CASRSSLTSPNYGYTF.

As DNA, the CDR3 is TGTGCCAGCAGTCGCGGACTAGGTAACAATGAGCAGTTCTTC. This gives the protein CASSRGLGNNEQFF. V gene TRBV11-2 combines with J gene TRBJ2-1; 7 bases are a match to TRBD2. The length of the CDR3 is 14 residues. V lost 6 bases, J lost 5 bases, and 7 bases stayed unmatched. Germline loops: CDR1 SGHAT, CDR2 FQNNGV.

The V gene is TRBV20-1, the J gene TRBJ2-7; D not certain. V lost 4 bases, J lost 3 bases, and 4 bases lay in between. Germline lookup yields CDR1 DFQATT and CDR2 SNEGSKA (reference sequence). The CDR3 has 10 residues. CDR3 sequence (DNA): TGCAGTGCTATAAGCTACGAGCAGTACTTC. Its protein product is CSAISYEQYF.

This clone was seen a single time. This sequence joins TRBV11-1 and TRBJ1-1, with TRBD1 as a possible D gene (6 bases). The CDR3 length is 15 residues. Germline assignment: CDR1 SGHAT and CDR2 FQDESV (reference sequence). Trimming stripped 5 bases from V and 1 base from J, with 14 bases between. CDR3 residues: CASSPRGQKNTEAFF. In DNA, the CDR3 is TGTGCCAGCAGCCCCCGGGGGCAGAAGAACACTGAAGCTTTCTTT.

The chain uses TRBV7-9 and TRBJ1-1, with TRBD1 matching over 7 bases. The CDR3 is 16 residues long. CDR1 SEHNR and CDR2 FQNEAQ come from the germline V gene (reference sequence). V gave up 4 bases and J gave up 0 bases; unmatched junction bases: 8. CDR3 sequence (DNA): TGTGCCAGCAGCTCGACCGGGACAGAGATGAACACTGAAGCTTTCTTT. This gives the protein CASSSTGTEMNTEAFF.

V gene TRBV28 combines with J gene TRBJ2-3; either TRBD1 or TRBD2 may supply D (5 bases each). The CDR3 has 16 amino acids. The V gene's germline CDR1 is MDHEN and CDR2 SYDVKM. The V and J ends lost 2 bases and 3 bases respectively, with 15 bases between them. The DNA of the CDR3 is TGTGCCAGCAGTTTAGCCCGGGGCAGGGTGACAGATACGCAGTATTTT. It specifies CASSLARGRVTDTQYF. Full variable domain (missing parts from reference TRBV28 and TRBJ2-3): DVKVTQSSRYLVKRTGEKVFLECVQDMDHENMFWYRQDPGLGLRLIYFSYDVKMKEKGDIPEGYSVSREKKERFSLILESASTNQTSMYLCASSLARGRVTDTQYFGPGTRLTVL.

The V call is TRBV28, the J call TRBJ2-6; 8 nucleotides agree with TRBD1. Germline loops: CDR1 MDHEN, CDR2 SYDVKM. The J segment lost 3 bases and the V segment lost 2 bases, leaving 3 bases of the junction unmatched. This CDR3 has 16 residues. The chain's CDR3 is CASSLQGAGGANVLTF. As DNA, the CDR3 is TGTGCCAGCAGTTTACAGGGGGCGGGTGGGGCCAACGTCCTGACTTTC.

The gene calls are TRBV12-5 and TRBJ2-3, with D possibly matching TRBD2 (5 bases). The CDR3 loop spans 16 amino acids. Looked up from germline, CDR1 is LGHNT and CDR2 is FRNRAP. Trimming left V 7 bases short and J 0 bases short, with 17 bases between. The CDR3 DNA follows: TGTGCTAGTGTCCCTCCAAGAGGGCCGAGCACAGATACGCAGTATTTT. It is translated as CASVPPRGPSTDTQYF.

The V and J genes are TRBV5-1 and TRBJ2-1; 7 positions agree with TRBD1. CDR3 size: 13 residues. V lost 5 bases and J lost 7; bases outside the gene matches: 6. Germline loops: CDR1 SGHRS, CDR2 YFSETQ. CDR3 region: CASRPTGSNEQFF. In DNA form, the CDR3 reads TGCGCCAGCAGACCGACAGGGTCGAATGAGCAGTTCTTC.

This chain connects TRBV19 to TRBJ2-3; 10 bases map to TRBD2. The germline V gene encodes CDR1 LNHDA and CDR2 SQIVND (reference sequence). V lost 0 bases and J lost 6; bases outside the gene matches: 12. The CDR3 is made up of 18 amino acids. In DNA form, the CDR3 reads TGTGCCAGTAGTATAGATCTATCTAGCGGGAGCAGGAGGGATACGCAGTATTTT. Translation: CASSIDLSSGSRRDTQYF.